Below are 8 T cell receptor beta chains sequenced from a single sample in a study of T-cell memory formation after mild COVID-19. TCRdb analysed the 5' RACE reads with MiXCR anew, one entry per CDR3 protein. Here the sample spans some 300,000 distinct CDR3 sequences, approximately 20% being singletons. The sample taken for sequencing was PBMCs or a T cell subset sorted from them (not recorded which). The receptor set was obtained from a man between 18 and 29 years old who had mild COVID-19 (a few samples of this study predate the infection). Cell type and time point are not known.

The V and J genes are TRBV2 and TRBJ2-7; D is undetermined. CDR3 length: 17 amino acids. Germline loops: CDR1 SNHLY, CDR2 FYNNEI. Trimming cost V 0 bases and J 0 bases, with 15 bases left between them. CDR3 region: CASSEALLGLSSYEQYV. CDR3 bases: TGTGCCAGCAGTGAAGCGCTTCTGGGATTGAGCTCCTACGAGCAGTACGTC.

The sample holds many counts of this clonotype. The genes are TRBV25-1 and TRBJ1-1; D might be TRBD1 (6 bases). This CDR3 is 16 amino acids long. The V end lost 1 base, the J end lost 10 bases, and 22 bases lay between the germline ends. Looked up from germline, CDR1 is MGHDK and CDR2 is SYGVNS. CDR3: CASSESGSGDSTGAFF. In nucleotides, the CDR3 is TGTGCCAGCAGTGAATCAGGGTCAGGGGACTCAACGGGAGCTTTCTTT.

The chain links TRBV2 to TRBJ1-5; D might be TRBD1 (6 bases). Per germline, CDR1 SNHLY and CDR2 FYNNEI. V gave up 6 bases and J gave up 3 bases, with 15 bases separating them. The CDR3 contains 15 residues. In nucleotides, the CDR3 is TGTGCCAGCAGGGTTTCGACAGGTTTCAATCAGCCCCAGCATTTT. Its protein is CASRVSTGFNQPQHF.

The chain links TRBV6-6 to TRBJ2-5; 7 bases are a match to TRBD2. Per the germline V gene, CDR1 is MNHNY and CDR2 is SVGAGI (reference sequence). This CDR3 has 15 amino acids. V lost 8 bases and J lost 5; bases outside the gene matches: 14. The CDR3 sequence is CASQEGRGGGETQYF. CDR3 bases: TGTGCCAGCCAAGAGGGGAGGGGCGGTGGGGAGACCCAGTACTTC.

The CDR3 loop is CSAIRWGGLTDTQYF. For the CDR3, the DNA is TGCAGTGCCATACGGTGGGGGGGCCTGACAGATACGCAGTATTTT. The V and J genes are TRBV20-1 and TRBJ2-3; D is perhaps TRBD2 (7 bases). The length of the CDR3 is 15 residues. Per the germline V gene, CDR1 is DFQATT and CDR2 is SNEGSKA (reference sequence). V was shortened by 6 bases and J by 3 bases, with 19 bases between the two germline ends.

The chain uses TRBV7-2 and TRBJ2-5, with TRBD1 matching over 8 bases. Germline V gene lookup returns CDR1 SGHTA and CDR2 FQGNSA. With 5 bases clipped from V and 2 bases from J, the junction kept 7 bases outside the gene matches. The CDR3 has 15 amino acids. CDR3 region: CASSPRQGRQETQYF. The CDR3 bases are TGTGCCAGCAGCCCGCGACAGGGGAGGCAAGAGACCCAGTACTTC.

The CDR3 DNA reads TGTGCCAGCAGCACAGGGTTCAATCAGCCCCAGCATTTT. This translates into CASSTGFNQPQHF. The gene calls are TRBV27 and TRBJ1-5, with D tentatively TRBD1 (6 bases). This CDR3 is built from 13 residues. Looked up from germline, CDR1 is MNHEY and CDR2 is SMNVEV (reference sequence). The V end was cut by 6 bases, the J end by 3 bases, with 9 bases between.

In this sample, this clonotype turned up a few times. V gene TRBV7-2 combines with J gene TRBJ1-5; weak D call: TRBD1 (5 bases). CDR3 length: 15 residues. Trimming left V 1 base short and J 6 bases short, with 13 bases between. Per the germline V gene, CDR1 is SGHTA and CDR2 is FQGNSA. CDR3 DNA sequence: TGTGCCAGCAGCTTAGGGGACGCCGGCAGTCAGCCCCAGCATTTT. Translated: CASSLGDAGSQPQHF. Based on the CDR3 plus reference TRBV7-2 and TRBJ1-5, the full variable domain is GAGVSQSPSNKVTEKGKDVELRCDPISGHTALYWYRQSLGQGLEFLIYFQGNSAPDKSGLPSDRFSAERTGGSVSTLTIQRTQQEDSAVYLCASSLGDAGSQPQHFGDGTRLSIL.